The rows below give T cell receptor beta chains drawn from one sample of a study of cytomegalovirus exposure and HLA in healthy donors. Repertoires were generated with immunoSEQ multiplex PCR, while TCRdb's copy carries only in-frame clones and drops some. The sample comprises about 170,000 clones, roughly 80% of which are singletons, and less than 2.5% rests with the top ten. Sequenced: PBMCs. The receptors shown here come from a male donor in good health and CMV-seronegative. CDR3s include the opening cysteine and the closing phenylalanine or tryptophan. Fields, in order: J gene, clone size, D gene, CDR3 length, V gene, CDR3 DNA, CDR3 protein. D genes are given only for firm matches. Clone sizes are given selectively: once, few, many, or a class where the clone is expanded.

j_call: TRBJ2-5; clone_size: -; d_call: -; cdr3_length: 15; v_call: TRBV18; cdr3_nt: TGTGCCAGCTCACCCTGGGACACCTCAGAAGAGACCCAGTACTTC; cdr3_aa: CASSPWDTSEETQYF
j_call: TRBJ1-4; clone_size: -; d_call: -; cdr3_length: 15; v_call: TRBV18; cdr3_nt: TGTGCCAGCTCACCACGGCGGGGTGGTGATGAAAAACTGTTTTTT; cdr3_aa: CASSPRRGGDEKLFF
j_call: TRBJ2-6; clone_size: -; d_call: TRBD1; cdr3_length: 18; v_call: TRBV27; cdr3_nt: TGTGCCAGCAAAGATTTGGGACAGGGGGTAACTGGGGCCAACGTCCTGACTTTC; cdr3_aa: CASKDLGQGVTGANVLTF
j_call: TRBJ1-1; clone_size: -; d_call: -; cdr3_length: 16; v_call: TRBV5-1; cdr3_nt: TGCGCCAGCAGCTTGGCCCCTGGACAGCCGACCGAGGAAGCTTTCTTT; cdr3_aa: CASSLAPGQPTEEAFF
j_call: TRBJ1-2; clone_size: -; d_call: -; cdr3_length: 14; v_call: TRBV6-1; cdr3_nt: TGTGCCAGCAGTGAGGTCCGCGGCAGCTATGGCTACACCTTC; cdr3_aa: CASSEVRGSYGYTF
j_call: TRBJ1-1; clone_size: -; d_call: -; cdr3_length: 12; v_call: TRBV12-5; cdr3_nt: TGTGCTAGTGGTTTGGTAACAGGTGAAGCTTTCTTT; cdr3_aa: CASGLVTGEAFF
j_call: TRBJ2-3; clone_size: few; d_call: -; cdr3_length: 13; v_call: TRBV6-6; cdr3_nt: TGTGCCACCCTGTCGGGTGGAGGAGATACGCAGTATTTT; cdr3_aa: CATLSGGGDTQYF
j_call: TRBJ1-6; clone_size: -; d_call: TRBD1; cdr3_length: 16; v_call: TRBV27; cdr3_nt: TGTGCCAGCAGTTTCCACAGGGGAAGCTATAATTCACCCCTCCACTTT; cdr3_aa: CASSFHRGSYNSPLHF
j_call: TRBJ1-1; clone_size: -; d_call: -; cdr3_length: 11; v_call: TRBV20-1; cdr3_nt: TGCAGTGCTCCCACAGGACCTGAAGCTTTCTTT; cdr3_aa: CSAPTGPEAFF
j_call: TRBJ2-6; clone_size: few; d_call: -; cdr3_length: 15; v_call: TRBV6-1; cdr3_nt: TGTGCCAGCAGATGGACATACTCTGGGGCCAACGTCCTGACTTTC; cdr3_aa: CASRWTYSGANVLTF
j_call: TRBJ1-5; clone_size: -; d_call: -; cdr3_length: 14; v_call: TRBV5-4; cdr3_nt: TGTGCCAGCAGCTTGGCCGGGGTGAATCAGCCCCAGCATTTT; cdr3_aa: CASSLAGVNQPQHF
j_call: TRBJ1-5; clone_size: once; d_call: -; cdr3_length: 13; v_call: TRBV2; cdr3_nt: TGTGCCAGCAGAAAATATAGCAATCAGCCCCAGCATTTT; cdr3_aa: CASRKYSNQPQHF
j_call: TRBJ2-2; clone_size: -; d_call: TRBD2; cdr3_length: 16; v_call: TRBV7-7; cdr3_nt: TGTGCTAGCAGCCAAACTGTGGCGGGGGGAACCGGGGAGCTGTTTTTT; cdr3_aa: CASSQTVAGGTGELFF
j_call: TRBJ1-6; clone_size: -; d_call: TRBD1; cdr3_length: 15; v_call: TRBV6-5; cdr3_nt: TGTGCCAGCAGTCCCCGGACAGGGGGGTCTTCACCCCTCCACTTT; cdr3_aa: CASSPRTGGSSPLHF
j_call: TRBJ1-4; clone_size: -; d_call: TRBD1; cdr3_length: 12; v_call: TRBV7-6; cdr3_nt: TGTGCCAGCGGACAGGGGTCTGAAAAACTGTTTTTT; cdr3_aa: CASGQGSEKLFF
j_call: TRBJ1-1; clone_size: -; d_call: -; cdr3_length: 13; v_call: TRBV29-1; cdr3_nt: TGCAGCGTGCACAGAAAGTTGAACACTGAAGCTTTCTTT; cdr3_aa: CSVHRKLNTEAFF
j_call: TRBJ2-5; clone_size: -; d_call: TRBD2; cdr3_length: 18; v_call: TRBV5-4; cdr3_nt: TGTGCCAGCAGCACGGGCGGTACTAGCGGGGGGGAGGAAAAGACCCAGTACTTC; cdr3_aa: CASSTGGTSGGEEKTQYF
j_call: TRBJ2-1; clone_size: -; d_call: -; cdr3_length: 13; v_call: TRBV9; cdr3_nt: TGTGCCAGCAGCGTAAACACCTACAATGAGCAGTTCTTC; cdr3_aa: CASSVNTYNEQFF
j_call: TRBJ1-6; clone_size: -; d_call: TRBD1; cdr3_length: 16; v_call: TRBV10-3; cdr3_nt: TGTGCCATCAGTGAGGGCCCGGGACAGGCTTTATCCCCCCTCCACTTT; cdr3_aa: CAISEGPGQALSPLHF